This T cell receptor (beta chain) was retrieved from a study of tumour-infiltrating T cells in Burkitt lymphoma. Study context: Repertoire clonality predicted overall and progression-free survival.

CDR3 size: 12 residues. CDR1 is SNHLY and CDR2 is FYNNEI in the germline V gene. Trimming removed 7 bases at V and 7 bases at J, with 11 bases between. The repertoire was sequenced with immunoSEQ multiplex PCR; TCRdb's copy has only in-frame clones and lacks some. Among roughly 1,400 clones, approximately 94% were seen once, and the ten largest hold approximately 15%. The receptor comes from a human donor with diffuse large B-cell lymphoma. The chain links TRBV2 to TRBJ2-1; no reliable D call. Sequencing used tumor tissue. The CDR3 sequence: CASNFGINEQFF. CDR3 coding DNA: TGTGCCAGCAATTTCGGAATAAATGAGCAGTTCTTC.